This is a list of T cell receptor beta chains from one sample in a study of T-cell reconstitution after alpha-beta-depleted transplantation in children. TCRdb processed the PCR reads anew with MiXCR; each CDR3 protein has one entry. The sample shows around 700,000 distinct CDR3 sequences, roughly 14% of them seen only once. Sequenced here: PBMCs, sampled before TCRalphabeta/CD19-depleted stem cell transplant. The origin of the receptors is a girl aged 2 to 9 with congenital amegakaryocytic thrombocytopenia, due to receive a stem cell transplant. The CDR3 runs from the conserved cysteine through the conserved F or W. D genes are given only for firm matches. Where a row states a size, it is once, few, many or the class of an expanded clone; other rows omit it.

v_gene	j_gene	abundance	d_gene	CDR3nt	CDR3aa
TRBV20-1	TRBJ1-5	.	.	TGCAGTGCTCGACCCCAGGGCCATAGCAATCAGCCCCAGCATTTT	CSARPQGHSNQPQHF
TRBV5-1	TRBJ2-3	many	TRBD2	TGCGCCAGTAACCCTAGCGGGAGAGGTGAAGATACGCAGTATTTT	CASNPSGRGEDTQYF
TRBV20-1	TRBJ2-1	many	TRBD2	TGCAGTGCTAGAGTAGTTAGCGGGAATCAAGCTAAAAATGAGCAGTTCTTC	CSARVVSGNQAKNEQFF
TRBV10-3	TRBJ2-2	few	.	TGTGCCATCAGTGAGAGGAGTACGAACACCGGGGAGCTGTTTTTT	CAISERSTNTGELFF
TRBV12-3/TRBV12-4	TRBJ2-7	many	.	TGTGCCAGCAGAAAACGGGCGGGAAGGGGGGACGAGCAGTACTTC	CASRKRAGRGDEQYF
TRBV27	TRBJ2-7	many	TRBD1	TGTGCCAGCAGTTTATTGGCCGGGACAGGGGTCCACGAGCAGTACTTC	CASSLLAGTGVHEQYF
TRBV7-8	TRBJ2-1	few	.	TGTGCCAGCAGCTTAGAGGTCCTGGCTTACAATGAGCAGTTCTTC	CASSLEVLAYNEQFF
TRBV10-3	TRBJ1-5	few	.	TGTGCCATCAGTGAGTCAAAGGGGCCCCAGCATTTT	CAISESKGPQHF
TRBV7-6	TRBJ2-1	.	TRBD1	TGTGCCAGCAGCACAGGACAGGGGGCGTACCATGAGCAGTTCTTC	CASSTGQGAYHEQFF
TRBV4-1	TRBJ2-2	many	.	TGCGCCAGCAGCCAAGATTCCAGGGTAAACACCGGGGAGCTGTTTTTT	CASSQDSRVNTGELFF
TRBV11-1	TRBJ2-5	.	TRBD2	TGTGCCATCTGTCCTCGGGGGTCACAGCGGGACCCTTTCGAGACCCAGTACTTC	CAICPRGSQRDPFETQYF
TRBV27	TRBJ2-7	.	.	TGTGCCAGCAGTCCGCGGATCGGCCACGAGCAGTACTTC	CASSPRIGHEQYF
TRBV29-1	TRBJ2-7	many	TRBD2	TGCAGCGTTGGCCTGAGGCTAGCGGACGAGCAGTACTTC	CSVGLRLADEQYF
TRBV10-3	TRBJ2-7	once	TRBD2	TGTGCCATCAGTGTATTAGCGGGAGGGCGAGAGCCGTACTTC	CAISVLAGGREPYF
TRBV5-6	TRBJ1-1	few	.	TGTGCCAGCACGGGCGGATGGAGAGACACTGAAGCTTTCTTT	CASTGGWRDTEAFF
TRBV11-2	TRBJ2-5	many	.	TGTGCCAGCAGCGCATCTACCGGGGCCGAATCGGCCCAGTACTTC	CASSASTGAESAQYF
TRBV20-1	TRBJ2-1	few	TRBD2	TGCAGTGCCTTGTCACTAGCGGGGGAGAGGGAGCAGTTCTTC	CSALSLAGEREQFF
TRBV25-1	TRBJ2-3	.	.	TGTGCCAGCTCGGGACTGACGGGGGATACGCAGTATTTT	CASSGLTGDTQYF
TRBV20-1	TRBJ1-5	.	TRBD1	TGCAGTGCTTGCCAGGGGGGGTGGGATAGCAATCAGCCCCAGCATTTT	CSACQGGWDSNQPQHF
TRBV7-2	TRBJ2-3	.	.	TGTGCCAGCAGCTTGGAACTCGCAGCTACGCAGTATTTT	CASSLELAATQYF
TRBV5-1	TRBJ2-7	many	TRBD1	TGCGCCAGCAGCTTGAGGACAGGGCCCTACGAGCAGTACTTC	CASSLRTGPYEQYF
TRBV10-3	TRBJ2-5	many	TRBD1	TGTGCCATCAGTGCACAGATGGGACAGCAAGAGACCCAGTACTTC	CAISAQMGQQETQYF
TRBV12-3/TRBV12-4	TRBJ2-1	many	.	TGTGCCAGCAGTTTTCGGGGGAGAGGGAACAATGAGCAGTTCTTC	CASSFRGRGNNEQFF
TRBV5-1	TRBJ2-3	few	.	TGCGCCAGCAGCTTGGTTTCGGGATTCACAGATACGCAGTATTTT	CASSLVSGFTDTQYF
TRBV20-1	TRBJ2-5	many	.	TGCAGTGCTAAGGGTGTCGGGGTGGAGACCCAGTACTTC	CSAKGVGVETQYF
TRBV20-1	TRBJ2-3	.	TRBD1	TGCAGTGCTCAAGCCGGGACAGTCACAGATACGCAGTATTTT	CSAQAGTVTDTQYF
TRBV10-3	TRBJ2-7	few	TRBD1	TGTGCCTCTTTATCCGGGACAGGGGGCTCCTACGAGCAGTACTTC	CASLSGTGGSYEQYF
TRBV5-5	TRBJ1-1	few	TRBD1	TGTGCCAGCAGCCCCGGGACAGGGTGGGCGTTGAACACTGAAGCTTTCTTT	CASSPGTGWALNTEAFF
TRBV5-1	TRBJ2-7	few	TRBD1	TGCGCCAGCAGCGCGCGGGACAGGGAACCGCCCGAGCAGTACTTC	CASSARDREPPEQYF
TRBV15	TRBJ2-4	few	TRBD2	TGTGCCACCAGCAGACCCGGACTAGCGGGAGGCCCAATAGCCAAAAACATTCAGTACTTC	CATSRPGLAGGPIAKNIQYF
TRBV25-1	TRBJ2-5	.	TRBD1	TGTGCCAGCAGTGACCCGGGACAGGGACAAGAGACCCAGTACTTC	CASSDPGQGQETQYF
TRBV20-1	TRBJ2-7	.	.	TGCTGTGCTAGTCCTGCTGCCCCTATCACCGGCTCCTACGAGCAGTACTTC	CCASPAAPITGSYEQYF
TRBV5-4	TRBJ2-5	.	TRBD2	TGTGCCAGCAGCCAAGGCGGGGGGCTAGAGGTTGAGACCCAGTCCTTC	CASSQGGGLEVETQSF
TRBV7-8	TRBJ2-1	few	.	TGTGCCAGCAGCTCCAAGGGCCCCAATGAGCAGTTCTTC	CASSSKGPNEQFF
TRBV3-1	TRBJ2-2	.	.	TGTGCCAGCAGCCAAGCGGCCAAAAAGGGCGGGGAGCTGTTTTTT	CASSQAAKKGGELFF
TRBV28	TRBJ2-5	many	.	TGTGCCAGCAGTCCGCCCTCGGCTCAAGAGACCCAGTACTTC	CASSPPSAQETQYF
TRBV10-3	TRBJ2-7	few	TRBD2	TGTGCCATCAGTGATGCTAGCGGGAGGTACCTGGACTCCTACGAGCAGTACTTC	CAISDASGRYLDSYEQYF
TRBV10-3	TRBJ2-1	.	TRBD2	TGTGCCATCAGCACTAGCGGGAGGGTCTATGAGCAGTTCTTC	CAISTSGRVYEQFF
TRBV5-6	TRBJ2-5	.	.	TGTGCCAGCAGCCCCGGGGCCTTCAGGAGGCCCCAGTACTTC	CASSPGAFRRPQYF
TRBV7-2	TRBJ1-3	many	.	TGTGCCAGCAGCCAGAATGGTGTGGGACACTCTGGAAACACCATATATTTT	CASSQNGVGHSGNTIYF
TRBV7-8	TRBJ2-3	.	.	TGTGCCAGCAGCTTAGTGTCCTCTCTCGATACGCAGTATTTT	CASSLVSSLDTQYF
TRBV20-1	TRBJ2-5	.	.	TGCAGTGGGTTGGCGGGAGAGACCCAGTACTTC	CSGLAGETQYF
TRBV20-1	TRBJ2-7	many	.	TGCAGTGCTTGCCCGGAGGATACCTACGAGCAGTACTTC	CSACPEDTYEQYF
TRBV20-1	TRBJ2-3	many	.	TGCAGTGCTGGAAAATCTCGGGATACGCAGTATTTT	CSAGKSRDTQYF
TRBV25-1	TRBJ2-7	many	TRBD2	TGTGCCAGCAGTCAATGGGGACTAGCGGGAGTGGGTGAGCAGTACTTC	CASSQWGLAGVGEQYF
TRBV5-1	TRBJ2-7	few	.	TGCGCCAGCAGCTTGGGAGTGGACGCCTACGAGCAGTACTTC	CASSLGVDAYEQYF
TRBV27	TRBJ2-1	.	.	TGTGCCACCCGCGAAGGAGTCGGGCAGTTCTTC	CATREGVGQFF
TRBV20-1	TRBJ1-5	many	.	TGCAGTGCCGGGGACGGGACGATTCAGCCCCAGCATTTT	CSAGDGTIQPQHF
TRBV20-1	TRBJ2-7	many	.	TGCAGTGCCACAGGAGAGAACTACGAGCAGTACTTC	CSATGENYEQYF
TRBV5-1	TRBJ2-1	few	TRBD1	TGCGCCAGCAGCTCACACCTGGGACAGGGTAGCAATGAGCAGTTCTTC	CASSSHLGQGSNEQFF
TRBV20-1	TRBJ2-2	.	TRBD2	TGCAGTGCATGGACTAGCGGCAACACCGGGGAGCTGTTTTTT	CSAWTSGNTGELFF